Below are 29 T cell receptor beta chains sequenced from a single sample in a study of CD8 T cell repertoires and HIV-1 epitope variants. Their recognized antigens are unknown. Here immunoSEQ multiplex PCR was the method, and the copy in TCRdb shows in-frame clones only, minus some. The sample comprises under 6,000 clones, 64% of which are singletons, and roughly 45% rests with the top ten. Sequenced sample: cultured CD8+ T cells derived from PBMCs. Every receptor here comes from a male donor with HIV.

The gene calls are TRBV7-2 and TRBJ1-2; TRBD1 aligns across 7 bases. Trimming cost V 5 bases and J 7 bases; bases outside gene matches: 13. Germline assignment: CDR1 SGHTA and CDR2 FQGNSA. The CDR3 runs to 15 residues. CDR3 sequence reads: CASSLGDSGRGGYTF. The CDR3 DNA follows: TGTGCCAGCAGCCTAGGGGACAGCGGGAGGGGTGGCTACACCTTC. The full variable domain, rest sourced from reference TRBV7-2 and TRBJ1-2, is GAGVSQSPSNKVTEKGKDVELRCDPISGHTALYWYRQSLGQGLEFLIYFQGNSAPDKSGLPSDRFSAERTGGSVSTLTIQRTQQEDSAVYLCASSLGDSGRGGYTFGSGTRLTVV.

DNA of the CDR3: TGTGCCAGCAGCACCGGGGACAGGGGGCGAATTAGAACTGAAGCTTTCTTT. This translates into CASSTGDRGRIRTEAFF. The chain employs TRBV28 and TRBJ1-1, with 12 bases identical to TRBD1. The length of the CDR3 is 17 residues. J gave up 5 bases and V 6 bases, and 13 bases lay outside the gene matches. Germline V CDR1 and CDR2: MDHEN, SYDVKM.

The chain has TRBV4-3 and TRBJ2-1; 9 bases match TRBD2. The CDR3 runs 15 residues. Germline values: CDR1 LGHNA, CDR2 YSLEER. V dropped 1 base and J dropped 7; count of bases not matched to a gene: 5. The CDR3 sequence is CASSQVNSGGNEQFF. In nucleotides, the CDR3 is TGCGCCAGCAGCCAAGTTAATAGCGGGGGAAATGAGCAGTTCTTC.

The CDR3 coding sequence is TGTGCCAGCAGCTTAGGATGGTCGTCGGCTGGGGCCAACGTCCTGACTTTC. This translates into CASSLGWSSAGANVLTF. The chain carries TRBV11-2 and TRBJ2-6, with unresolved D. The CDR3 has 17 residues. The V end was cut by 1 base, the J end by 2 bases, with 12 bases between. Germline V gives CDR1 SGHAT, CDR2 FQNNGV.

This clone was counted only a few times. This sequence joins TRBV28 and TRBJ2-1; D gene uncertain. The V gene lost 3 bases and the J gene lost 0 bases, with 6 bases spanning the gap. CDR3 length: 14 residues. The germline V gene has CDR1 MDHEN and CDR2 SYDVKM. The DNA of the CDR3 is TGTGCCAGCAGTTTTCGGAGCTCCTACAATGAGCAGTTCTTC. Translated: CASSFRSSYNEQFF.

The rearrangement uses TRBV5-8 and TRBJ2-3, with TRBD1 matching over 10 bases. With 4 bases clipped from V and 2 bases from J, the junction kept 4 bases outside the gene matches. Germline CDR1 is SGHTS and CDR2 is YDEGEE. The CDR3 is made up of 15 amino acids. The CDR3 spells CASSVGTGDTDTQYF. CDR3 nucleotide sequence: TGTGCCAGCAGCGTCGGGACAGGGGACACAGATACGCAGTATTTT.

The chain couples TRBV6-4 to TRBJ2-1, with 10 bases matching TRBD2. Germline CDR1 and CDR2: MRHNA and SNTAGT. V gave up 3 bases and J gave up 7 bases; unmatched junction bases: 6. This CDR3 has 15 residues. The DNA for the CDR3 is TGTGCCAGCAGTGAAGGTACTAGCGGGGAAAATGAGCAGTTCTTC. Translating gives CASSEGTSGENEQFF.

The chain combines TRBV9 with TRBJ1-6, with D maybe TRBD1 (6 bases). The V gene lost 4 bases and the J gene lost 8 bases, with 19 bases spanning the gap. Germline lookup yields CDR1 SGDLS and CDR2 YYNGEE. This CDR3 is built from 16 residues. CDR3 sequence: CASSPRGLRGDSPLHF. CDR3 DNA: TGTGCCAGCAGCCCCAGGGGTCTTCGGGGGGATTCACCCCTCCACTTT.

The chain has TRBV7-2 and TRBJ2-1; TRBD2 matches at 7 bases. The CDR3 contains 14 residues. The V gene end was trimmed by 5 bases and the J gene end by 1 base; junction bases not matched to a gene: 2. Germline V gene data show CDR1 as SGHTA and CDR2 as FQGNSA. The CDR3 DNA is TGTGCCAGCAGCCTTAGCGGGTCCTACAATGAGCAGTTCTTC. Protein: CASSLSGSYNEQFF.

V and J are TRBV7-6 and TRBJ2-7; the match to TRBD1 covers 7 bases. V lost 3 bases, J lost 7 bases, and 9 bases stayed unmatched. This CDR3 is 14 amino acids long. Germline V gene lookup returns CDR1 SGHVS and CDR2 FNYEAQ. DNA for the CDR3: TGTGCCAGCAGCTTGGGACAGTACCTTCGTGAGCAGTACTTC. Protein: CASSLGQYLREQYF.

V and J are TRBV10-3 and TRBJ2-1; D gene uncertain. V shed 5 bases and J shed 0 bases, with 5 bases lying between them. There are 13 residues in the CDR3. Germline values: CDR1 ENHRY, CDR2 SYGVKD. CDR3 bases: TGTGCCATCAGTTTGGACTCCTACAATGAGCAGTTCTTC. It encodes CAISLDSYNEQFF.

This clone was seen a few times. The rearrangement links TRBV18 to TRBJ1-2, with 8 bases fitting TRBD1. CDR1 KGHSH and CDR2 LQKENI come from the germline V gene. Losses at the gene ends were 2 bases for V and 6 bases for J; bases not matched to a gene: 5. CDR3 length equals 14 residues. The CDR3 DNA reads TGTGCCAGCTCACCAGAGGACAGGGTTGATGGCTACACCTTC. Translating gives CASSPEDRVDGYTF.

The gene calls are TRBV5-6 and TRBJ2-5, with 11 bases fitting TRBD2. J lost 1 base, V lost 5 bases, and 4 bases had no gene match. Germline V gene sequence: CDR1 SGHDT, CDR2 YYEEEE. This CDR3 has 15 amino acids. The CDR3 sequence: CASRLGLAAQETQYF. The DNA for the CDR3 is TGTGCCAGCAGACTGGGACTAGCGGCCCAAGAGACCCAGTACTTC.

The rearrangement joins TRBV28 to TRBJ1-2; no firm D call. Germline CDR1 MDHEN, CDR2 SYDVKM. This CDR3 comprises 14 residues. V was cut by 2 bases and J by 4 bases, with 11 bases left in between. CDR3: CASSLPSDSYGYTF. The CDR3 region has the DNA TGTGCCAGCAGTTTACCTTCGGACTCCTATGGCTACACCTTC.

This clone showed up just once. The V call is TRBV5-1, the J call TRBJ2-3, with D perhaps matching TRBD2 (5 bases). V lost 4 bases and J 2 bases, leaving 14 bases between the germline ends. The CDR3 is 15 amino acids. The V gene's germline CDR1 is SGHRS and CDR2 YFSETQ. As DNA, the CDR3 is TGCGCCAGCAGCCCTGAGAGGGTTACCACAGATACGCAGTATTTT. Its translation: CASSPERVTTDTQYF.

The genes are TRBV5-6 and TRBJ1-1; no reliable D call. V lost 4 bases to trimming and J lost 3 bases, with 13 bases between them. The CDR3 is 14 amino acids. The V gene's germline CDR1 is SGHDT and CDR2 YYEEEE. For the CDR3, the DNA is TGTGCCAGCAGCCTGGGATCGTGGGACACTGAAGCTTTCTTT. Protein product: CASSLGSWDTEAFF. The variable domain in full, completed from reference TRBV5-6 and TRBJ1-1, reads DAGVTQSPTHLIKTRGQQVTLRCSPKSGHDTVSWYQQALGQGPQFIFQYYEEEERQRGNFPDRFSGHQFPNYSSELNVNALLLGDSALYLCASSLGSWDTEAFFGQGTRLTVV.

The chain couples TRBV27 to TRBJ2-7; D is unclear. The germline V gene encodes CDR1 MNHEY and CDR2 SMNVEV (reference sequence). The CDR3 has 12 amino acids. V lost 6 bases to trimming and J lost 0 bases, with 6 bases between them. Written as DNA, the CDR3 is TGTGCCAGCAGCCCTAGCTCCTACGAGCAGTACTTC. Translation gives CASSPSSYEQYF.

The chain is built from TRBV29-1 and TRBJ2-7; 8 bases match TRBD2. The CDR3 has 14 residues. The junction had 8 bases not matched to a gene; V was cut back by 3 bases and J by 4 bases. The germline V gene has CDR1 SQVTM and CDR2 ANQGSEA. The CDR3 spells CSVELAGGSYEQYF. CDR3 nucleotides: TGCAGCGTTGAGTTGGCGGGAGGATCGTACGAGCAGTACTTC.

This chain uses TRBV27 with TRBJ2-1; D is possibly TRBD2 (5 bases). This CDR3 has 14 residues. V shed 4 bases and J shed 5 bases, with 12 bases lying between them. CDR1 is MNHEY and CDR2 is SMNVEV in the germline V gene (reference sequence). CDR3 sequence (DNA): TGTGCCAGCAGTTATTTTGCGGGCGACAATGAGCAGTTCTTC. It is translated as CASSYFAGDNEQFF.

The chain is built from TRBV9 and TRBJ1-1; D uncertain. The ends were cut back, 4 bases at V and 0 bases at J, with 10 bases in the middle. The CDR3 has 14 residues. CDR1 and CDR2 (germline): SGDLS, YYNGEE. CDR3 sequence: CASSTWALNTEAFF. The CDR3, as DNA: TGTGCCAGCAGCACCTGGGCCTTGAACACTGAAGCTTTCTTT.

This CDR3 reads CASSRASRLNYEQYF. In nucleotides, the CDR3 is TGTGCCAGCAGTCGTGCATCTAGACTGAACTACGAGCAGTACTTC. The chain is built from TRBV28 and TRBJ2-7; D uncertain. The CDR3 is made up of 15 amino acids. CDR1 and CDR2 (germline): MDHEN, SYDVKM. V was shortened by 5 bases and J by 3 bases, with 17 bases between the two germline ends.

The chain is built from TRBV7-6 and TRBJ1-5; D ambiguous. V lost 6 bases to trimming and J lost 9 bases, with 12 bases between them. CDR1 and CDR2 from the germline V gene are SGHVS and FNYEAQ. The CDR3 is 12 amino acids. In DNA form, the CDR3 reads TGTGCCAGCAGTCATGGGTTCTGGCCCCAGCATTTT. It translates to CASSHGFWPQHF.

The chain uses TRBV7-3 and TRBJ2-7; possibly TRBD1 for D (5 bases). The germline V gene has CDR1 SGHTA and CDR2 FQGTGA. This CDR3 spans 14 amino acids. V was shortened by 5 bases and J by 3 bases, with 14 bases between the two germline ends. CDR3 region: CASSPQQGDYEQYF. The CDR3 bases are TGTGCCAGCAGCCCCCAGCAGGGTGACTACGAGCAGTACTTC.

This clone has only one observation. The chain's CDR3 is CASSWDRGMAGELFF. The CDR3 region has the DNA TGTGCCAGCAGCTGGGACAGGGGCATGGCCGGGGAGCTGTTTTTT. The rearrangement joins TRBV5-6 to TRBJ2-2; 10 positions agree with TRBD1. The CDR3 spans 15 residues. With 3 bases clipped from V and 6 bases from J, the junction kept 5 bases outside the gene matches. Germline assignment: CDR1 SGHDT and CDR2 YYEEEE.

The chain couples TRBV9 to TRBJ1-1, with 10 bases that match TRBD1. CDR1 is SGDLS, CDR2 YYNGEE, per germline. J was trimmed by 4 bases and V by 5 bases; bases with no gene match: 14. The CDR3 runs to 17 residues. The DNA of the CDR3 is TGTGCCAGCAGTTCCCCCGGGACAGGGGTGATTTCCACTGAAGCTTTCTTT. This codes for CASSSPGTGVISTEAFF.

The J gene is TRBJ2-7, the V gene TRBV28; possibly TRBD1 for D (6 bases). Germline loops: CDR1 MDHEN, CDR2 SYDVKM. V dropped 4 bases and J dropped 4 bases, with 17 bases sitting between them. The CDR3 consists of 15 residues. CDR3 amino acids: CASSSVGGRLYEQYF. The DNA of the CDR3 is TGTGCCAGCAGTTCTGTAGGGGGTAGACTTTACGAGCAGTACTTC.

By share, this clone counts as medium-sized. The genes are TRBV27 and TRBJ2-7; the match to TRBD2 covers 11 bases. CDR1 and CDR2 (germline): MNHEY, SMNVEV (reference sequence). Germline trimming cut 6 bases from V and 0 bases from J; bases unmatched to any gene: 10. CDR3 length: 17 residues. CDR3 in amino acids: CASSPISTSGSSYEQYF. CDR3 DNA sequence: TGTGCCAGCAGCCCCATCTCTACTAGCGGGAGCTCCTACGAGCAGTACTTC.

The chain uses TRBV11-2 and TRBJ2-7; 9 bases line up with TRBD1. The V gene end was trimmed by 4 bases and the J gene end by 5 bases; junction bases not matched to a gene: 9. CDR3 length: 15 residues. CDR1 and CDR2 (germline): SGHAT, FQNNGV. The CDR3 reads CASSSRDRAVHEQYF. CDR3 DNA sequence: TGTGCCAGCAGCTCCCGGGACAGGGCTGTCCACGAGCAGTACTTC. Based on the CDR3 plus reference TRBV11-2 and TRBJ2-7, the full variable domain is EAGVAQSPRYKIIEKRQSVAFWCNPISGHATLYWYQQILGQGPKLLIQFQNNGVVDDSQLPKDRFSAERLKGVDSTLKIQPAKLEDSAVYLCASSSRDRAVHEQYFGPGTRLTVT.

The chain combines TRBV5-4 with TRBJ2-7, with TRBD1 identical over 7 bases. J lost 2 bases, V lost 0 bases, and 2 bases had no gene match. Germline V lookup: CDR1 SGHNT, CDR2 YYREEE (reference sequence). The length of the CDR3 is 14 residues. DNA of the CDR3: TGTGCCAGCAGCTTGGGGGACAGTCCCTACGAGCAGTACTTC. This gives the protein CASSLGDSPYEQYF.